This record concerns one TCR beta chain sequence. Germline trimming cut 4 bases from V and 2 bases from J; bases unmatched to any gene: 7. Per the germline V gene, CDR1 is SGHRS and CDR2 is YFSETQ. CDR3 length: 15 residues. This sample stems from a study of blood T cells in healthy people across ages. It was with a sample-barcoded 5' primer and a J-beta primer mix that a second PCR of roughly 7 to 12 cycles was run. TCRdb redid the calling of the 5' RACE reads with MiXCR, one entry per CDR3 protein. The repertoire holds about 1.6 million distinct CDR3 sequences, with about 32% as singletons. The source is a woman in her 30s in good health. The chain has TRBV5-1 and TRBJ1-2; 8 bases are shared with TRBD1. The sequenced material came from blood. CDR3 DNA sequence: TGCGCCAGCAGCCAGGGACAGGCCGGGAACTATGGCTACACCTTC. The encoded protein is CASSQGQAGNYGYTF.